These T cell receptor beta chains were read from a single sample in a study of cytomegalovirus exposure and HLA in healthy donors. The table came from immunoSEQ multiplex PCR; TCRdb's copy has only in-frame clones and leaves some out. The top ten hold roughly 1.9% of the sample, which has around 150,000 clones, 65% to 90% seen once. The sample was PBMCs. The origin of the receptors is a human donor in good health. The CDR3 runs from the conserved cysteine through the conserved F or W.

v_gene: TRBV12-1; j_gene: TRBJ2-3; CDR3aa: CASSPICTQYF
v_gene: TRBV7-9; j_gene: TRBJ1-1; CDR3aa: CASSFIDSWAEAFF
v_gene: TRBV11-2; j_gene: TRBJ1-4; CDR3aa: CASSPQGAGEKLFF
v_gene: TRBV7-9; j_gene: TRBJ2-1; CDR3aa: CASSLAGGSEQFF
v_gene: TRBV19; j_gene: TRBJ2-2; CDR3aa: CASKRGQGLAGTNTGELFF
v_gene: TRBV7-8; j_gene: TRBJ1-3; CDR3aa: CASSRTVTGNTIYF
v_gene: TRBV10-3; j_gene: TRBJ1-1; CDR3aa: CAIMGTANTEAFF
v_gene: TRBV2; j_gene: TRBJ2-3; CDR3aa: CASSVLAGGTDTQYF
v_gene: TRBV2; j_gene: TRBJ1-1; CDR3aa: CASSESGMSAEAFF
v_gene: TRBV4-2; j_gene: TRBJ2-3; CDR3aa: CASSQQGHATDTQYF
v_gene: TRBV19; j_gene: TRBJ1-1; CDR3aa: CASSAPGQGDTEAFF
v_gene: TRBV5-1; j_gene: TRBJ1-2; CDR3aa: CASSVTGEVNGYTF
v_gene: TRBV2; j_gene: TRBJ2-1; CDR3aa: CASSEDGGPNEQFF
v_gene: TRBV11-2; j_gene: TRBJ1-1; CDR3aa: CASSSHRGTNTEAFF
v_gene: TRBV6-1; j_gene: TRBJ1-5; CDR3aa: CASSEMLMANQPQHF
v_gene: TRBV7-9; j_gene: TRBJ1-4; CDR3aa: CASSPGKGQGRHEKLFF
v_gene: TRBV5-4; j_gene: TRBJ1-1; CDR3aa: CASSLTDTEAFF
v_gene: TRBV6-5; j_gene: TRBJ1-5; CDR3aa: CASSTQQRQPQHF
v_gene: TRBV6-6; j_gene: TRBJ1-1; CDR3aa: CASTKRGQGNTEAFF
v_gene: TRBV6-5; j_gene: TRBJ1-3; CDR3aa: CATTSSGNTIYF
v_gene: TRBV7-9; j_gene: TRBJ1-2; CDR3aa: CASSVRQGTNYGYTF
v_gene: TRBV5-6; j_gene: TRBJ1-1; CDR3aa: CASSLLQGHTEAFF
v_gene: TRBV1; j_gene: TRBJ2-1; CDR3aa: CTSSQESGTSDGVRDEQFF
v_gene: TRBV7-8; j_gene: TRBJ2-7; CDR3aa: CASTSTSGGVAQYF
v_gene: TRBV5-6; j_gene: TRBJ2-3; CDR3aa: CASSYPGTSGGAGTQYF
v_gene: TRBV5-6; j_gene: TRBJ2-7; CDR3aa: CASSRTSGGASYEQYF
v_gene: TRBV15; j_gene: TRBJ2-6; CDR3aa: CATSTIQGGANVLTF
v_gene: TRBV13; j_gene: TRBJ1-2; CDR3aa: CASSFSTGTGYGYTF
v_gene: TRBV7-9; j_gene: TRBJ2-7; CDR3aa: CASSPRQGPRSYEQYF
v_gene: TRBV7-9; j_gene: TRBJ1-6; CDR3aa: CASSLNFGAGNSPLHF
v_gene: TRBV13; j_gene: TRBJ1-2; CDR3aa: CASSLLQDHYGYTF
v_gene: TRBV28; j_gene: TRBJ1-3; CDR3aa: CASSPPGQGNTIYF
v_gene: TRBV27; j_gene: TRBJ2-1; CDR3aa: CASSRLRDRDYNEQFF
v_gene: TRBV21-1; j_gene: TRBJ1-1; CDR3aa: CASSLPGQGNTEAFF
v_gene: TRBV4-3; j_gene: TRBJ2-2; CDR3aa: CASRLAATTGELFF
v_gene: TRBV13; j_gene: TRBJ2-5; CDR3aa: CASSVSGGKETQYF
v_gene: TRBV2; j_gene: TRBJ1-5; CDR3aa: CASRGTARNQPQHF
v_gene: TRBV4-3; j_gene: TRBJ1-2; CDR3aa: CASSQGRQGAGYGYTF
v_gene: TRBV12-5; j_gene: TRBJ1-1; CDR3aa: CASGFRGGNTEAFF